A selection of T cell receptor beta chains follows, all from one sample in a study of radiotherapy plus CTLA-4 blockade in lung cancer. Sequencing used immunoSEQ multiplex PCR; TCRdb keeps in-frame clones, though not all of them. The data hold some 120,000 clones, with roughly four fifths observed a single time. The input for sequencing was peripheral blood, taken from a patient treated with radiotherapy plus ipilimumab. These TCRs come from a human donor with non-small cell lung cancer that progressed on radiotherapy plus ipilimumab. Some clones in this sample may be carry-over from other donors' samples. Each CDR3 is given with its conserved first and last residue. The D gene is left open where the match is weak. Only part of the rows carry a size: once, few, many, or a class if the clone is expanded.

J gene: TRBJ2-1
clone size: .
D gene: .
V gene: TRBV7-3
CDR3 DNA: TGTGCCAGCAGCCCCCTAGGGGGGGTCTACAATGAGCAGTTCTTC
CDR3 protein: CASSPLGGVYNEQFF

J gene: TRBJ2-1
clone size: .
D gene: .
V gene: TRBV5-8
CDR3 DNA: TGTGCCAGCAGCCTGTCGAGATCGGTACCGGGGTCCTACAATGAGCAGTTCTTC
CDR3 protein: CASSLSRSVPGSYNEQFF

J gene: TRBJ2-2
clone size: .
D gene: .
V gene: TRBV11-3
CDR3 DNA: TGTGCCAGCAGCTTCAGCACAGGCACCGGGGAGCTGTTTTTT
CDR3 protein: CASSFSTGTGELFF

J gene: TRBJ1-5
clone size: once
D gene: .
V gene: TRBV4-2
CDR3 DNA: TGTGCCAGCAGCCAAGATGCAAGTCGGCCCCAGCATTTT
CDR3 protein: CASSQDASRPQHF

J gene: TRBJ1-4
clone size: .
D gene: .
V gene: TRBV11-2
CDR3 DNA: TGTGCCAGCAGCTTACGTCTACAAGAGGGTGAAAAACTGTTTTTT
CDR3 protein: CASSLRLQEGEKLFF

J gene: TRBJ2-7
clone size: .
D gene: .
V gene: TRBV11-2
CDR3 DNA: TGTGCCAGCAGCTTATTAACCTACGAGCAGTACTTC
CDR3 protein: CASSLLTYEQYF

J gene: TRBJ1-1
clone size: .
D gene: .
V gene: TRBV19
CDR3 DNA: TGTGCCAGTAGGAACGGACAAGTGAACACTGAAGCTTTCTTT
CDR3 protein: CASRNGQVNTEAFF

J gene: TRBJ1-6
clone size: .
D gene: .
V gene: TRBV14
CDR3 DNA: TGTGCCAGCAGCCAATACAGGGCTTCACCCCTCCACTTT
CDR3 protein: CASSQYRASPLHF

J gene: TRBJ2-7
clone size: .
D gene: .
V gene: TRBV27
CDR3 DNA: TGTGCCAGCAGCCTCCAGGGTTCCTATAGCTCCTACGAGCAGTACTTC
CDR3 protein: CASSLQGSYSSYEQYF

J gene: TRBJ2-7
clone size: .
D gene: TRBD1
V gene: TRBV10-2
CDR3 DNA: TGCGCCAGCAGTGACACAGGGGGTTACGAGCAGTACTTC
CDR3 protein: CASSDTGGYEQYF

J gene: TRBJ1-3
clone size: .
D gene: .
V gene: TRBV10-3
CDR3 DNA: TGTGCCATCAGCGAAACAGACTCTGGAAACACCATATATTTT
CDR3 protein: CAISETDSGNTIYF

J gene: TRBJ2-5
clone size: .
D gene: .
V gene: TRBV7-9
CDR3 DNA: TGTGCCAGCAGCTTATACTCTGCCAGGCCCGGGGAGACCCAGTACTTC
CDR3 protein: CASSLYSARPGETQYF

J gene: TRBJ1-6
clone size: few
D gene: .
V gene: TRBV28
CDR3 DNA: TGTGCCACCACACCCCCGCCCGAGGGTTCACCCCTCCACTTT
CDR3 protein: CATTPPPEGSPLHF

J gene: TRBJ2-7
clone size: .
D gene: TRBD1
V gene: TRBV5-6
CDR3 DNA: TGTGCCAGCAGGGGACAGGCCTACGAGCAGTACTTC
CDR3 protein: CASRGQAYEQYF

J gene: TRBJ2-7
clone size: once
D gene: .
V gene: TRBV29-1
CDR3 DNA: TGCAGCGTTGCCTCACAAGAAACCTACGAGCAGTACTTC
CDR3 protein: CSVASQETYEQYF

J gene: TRBJ1-2
clone size: .
D gene: TRBD1
V gene: TRBV27
CDR3 DNA: TGTGCCAGCCATGGGACAGGGGGCGCAAAGGTCGGGGGCTACACCTTC
CDR3 protein: CASHGTGGAKVGGYTF

J gene: TRBJ1-1
clone size: .
D gene: TRBD1
V gene: TRBV5-1
CDR3 DNA: TGCGCCAGCAGCCCAGAACCGGGACAGGGTGATTTCTTT
CDR3 protein: CASSPEPGQGDFF

J gene: TRBJ2-2
clone size: .
D gene: .
V gene: TRBV5-1
CDR3 DNA: TGCGCCAGCAGCTTCCGGGACGGTGGTCTCGGGGAGCTGTTTTTT
CDR3 protein: CASSFRDGGLGELFF

J gene: TRBJ2-2
clone size: .
D gene: .
V gene: TRBV27
CDR3 DNA: TGTGCCAGCAGCCCCTACCGCTCGTGGATGAACACCGGGGAGCTGTTTTTT
CDR3 protein: CASSPYRSWMNTGELFF

J gene: TRBJ1-1
clone size: .
D gene: TRBD1
V gene: TRBV7-3
CDR3 DNA: TGTGCCAGCAGCGAACAGGGGGGTGACACTGAAGCTTTCTTT
CDR3 protein: CASSEQGGDTEAFF

J gene: TRBJ2-3
clone size: .
D gene: TRBD2
V gene: TRBV5-1
CDR3 DNA: TGCGCCAGCAGCCCGACAGGACCTAGCGGGGATTACACAGATACGCAGTATTTT
CDR3 protein: CASSPTGPSGDYTDTQYF

J gene: TRBJ2-7
clone size: once
D gene: TRBD2
V gene: TRBV28
CDR3 DNA: TGTGCCAGCAGTTTTGGGATCCGGGGGGTCTCCTACGAGCAGTACTTC
CDR3 protein: CASSFGIRGVSYEQYF

J gene: TRBJ1-2
clone size: .
D gene: .
V gene: TRBV10-3
CDR3 DNA: TGTGCCATCCGTCTGAATGGGGACCGCCTCCGTGGCTACACCTTC
CDR3 protein: CAIRLNGDRLRGYTF

J gene: TRBJ2-5
clone size: .
D gene: .
V gene: TRBV11-3
CDR3 DNA: TGTGCCAGCAGCTTAGATGGATCTGGAGAGACCCAGTACTTC
CDR3 protein: CASSLDGSGETQYF

J gene: TRBJ2-7
clone size: .
D gene: TRBD1
V gene: TRBV29-1
CDR3 DNA: TGCAGCGTTTGGACAGGGGGCCCCTACGAGCAGTACTTC
CDR3 protein: CSVWTGGPYEQYF

J gene: TRBJ2-3
clone size: .
D gene: TRBD2
V gene: TRBV6-1
CDR3 DNA: TGTGCCAGCACCTCCGCAGCGGGGGGGACAGATACGCAGTATTTT
CDR3 protein: CASTSAAGGTDTQYF

J gene: TRBJ2-5
clone size: few
D gene: .
V gene: TRBV11-2
CDR3 DNA: TGTGCCAGCAGCTCCCGACTGTTGGGGGTATTGGGGGAGACCCAGTACTTC
CDR3 protein: CASSSRLLGVLGETQYF

J gene: TRBJ2-1
clone size: .
D gene: TRBD1
V gene: TRBV9
CDR3 DNA: TGTGCCAGCAGCGTAGTCGGGACAGCCCCCAATGAGCAGTTCTTC
CDR3 protein: CASSVVGTAPNEQFF

J gene: TRBJ2-5
clone size: .
D gene: TRBD2
V gene: TRBV11-3
CDR3 DNA: TGTGCCAGCAGCCCAGGACTAGGAGATGGGCAGACCCAGTACTTC
CDR3 protein: CASSPGLGDGQTQYF

J gene: TRBJ2-3
clone size: few
D gene: .
V gene: TRBV19
CDR3 DNA: TGTGCCAGTAGTATCGGGGGAGATACGCAGTATTTT
CDR3 protein: CASSIGGDTQYF

J gene: TRBJ2-7
clone size: .
D gene: .
V gene: TRBV5-1
CDR3 DNA: TGCGCCAGCAATTCCGACGGTTCCTCCTACGAGCAGTACTTC
CDR3 protein: CASNSDGSSYEQYF

J gene: TRBJ2-5
clone size: .
D gene: .
V gene: TRBV6-6
CDR3 DNA: TGTGCCAGCAGTTCGACGCGGGTCCAAGAGACCCAGTACTTC
CDR3 protein: CASSSTRVQETQYF

J gene: TRBJ2-1
clone size: once
D gene: TRBD2
V gene: TRBV30
CDR3 DNA: TGTGCCTGGAGCGGGGGGGTTCACAATGAGCAGTTCTTC
CDR3 protein: CAWSGGVHNEQFF

J gene: TRBJ2-7
clone size: .
D gene: .
V gene: TRBV18
CDR3 DNA: TGTGCCAGCTCACCAGGGGGCGCGGGGGAGCAGTACTTC
CDR3 protein: CASSPGGAGEQYF

J gene: TRBJ2-1
clone size: .
D gene: TRBD1
V gene: TRBV7-2
CDR3 DNA: TGTGCCAGCAGCCAGCAGGGGGCCTTCTACAATGAGCAGTTCTTC
CDR3 protein: CASSQQGAFYNEQFF

J gene: TRBJ1-6
clone size: .
D gene: .
V gene: TRBV2
CDR3 DNA: TGTGCCAGCCACAGGGACAATTCACCCCTCCACTTT
CDR3 protein: CASHRDNSPLHF

J gene: TRBJ2-3
clone size: .
D gene: TRBD2
V gene: TRBV19
CDR3 DNA: TGTGCCAGTAGTATGCTAGCGGGGGGAGCGGCAGATACGCAGTATTTT
CDR3 protein: CASSMLAGGAADTQYF

J gene: TRBJ2-7
clone size: .
D gene: .
V gene: TRBV27
CDR3 DNA: TGTGCCAGCAGTTTATCGTCCGGGGGCCCTTTTGAGCAGTACTTC
CDR3 protein: CASSLSSGGPFEQYF

J gene: TRBJ2-7
clone size: .
D gene: TRBD2
V gene: TRBV4-2
CDR3 DNA: TGTGCCAGCAGCCGGGGGGGACTTGTGGACGAGCAGTACTTC
CDR3 protein: CASSRGGLVDEQYF

J gene: TRBJ2-7
clone size: .
D gene: .
V gene: TRBV5-6
CDR3 DNA: TGTGCCAGCAGCTTGGGGGACGAGCAGTACTTC
CDR3 protein: CASSLGDEQYF

J gene: TRBJ2-7
clone size: .
D gene: .
V gene: TRBV29-1
CDR3 DNA: TGCAGCGTTACGGACGGGACGGGATCCTACGAGCAGTACTTC
CDR3 protein: CSVTDGTGSYEQYF

J gene: TRBJ2-3
clone size: .
D gene: TRBD2
V gene: TRBV28
CDR3 DNA: TGTGCCAGCGGTTCGGGGGGAACAGATACGCAGTATTTT
CDR3 protein: CASGSGGTDTQYF

J gene: TRBJ2-7
clone size: .
D gene: TRBD2
V gene: TRBV18
CDR3 DNA: TGTGCCAGCTCACCACCGTCTGGGACTAGAAGCGAGCAGTACTTC
CDR3 protein: CASSPPSGTRSEQYF

J gene: TRBJ2-7
clone size: .
D gene: TRBD2
V gene: TRBV11-3
CDR3 DNA: TGTGCCAGCAGCTTAGCAGCGGGGGGCGGCGAGCAGTACTTC
CDR3 protein: CASSLAAGGGEQYF

J gene: TRBJ2-7
clone size: .
D gene: TRBD1
V gene: TRBV14
CDR3 DNA: TGTGCCAGCAGCCAACGACAGGGGGTTTCGGGAGAGCAGTACTTC
CDR3 protein: CASSQRQGVSGEQYF

J gene: TRBJ2-7
clone size: .
D gene: TRBD1
V gene: TRBV7-2
CDR3 DNA: TGTGCCAGCAGCTTTGGGGGGGACAGGGCCCAGTTCGGGCAGTACTTC
CDR3 protein: CASSFGGDRAQFGQYF

J gene: TRBJ2-7
clone size: once
D gene: TRBD1
V gene: TRBV28
CDR3 DNA: TGTGCCAGCAGTTTAATGGGACAGGGGGGCTACGAGCAGTACTTC
CDR3 protein: CASSLMGQGGYEQYF

J gene: TRBJ1-2
clone size: .
D gene: .
V gene: TRBV6-5
CDR3 DNA: TGTGCCAGCAGTTACTCAGAGGATTCTAACTATGGCTACACCTTC
CDR3 protein: CASSYSEDSNYGYTF

J gene: TRBJ2-5
clone size: .
D gene: .
V gene: TRBV6-1
CDR3 DNA: TGTGCCAGCACAGGGGGGGCCCAAGAGACCCAGTACTTC
CDR3 protein: CASTGGAQETQYF

J gene: TRBJ1-5
clone size: .
D gene: TRBD1
V gene: TRBV4-1
CDR3 DNA: TGCGCCAGCAGCCCCCGGGACAGTGGGAAGCGGCCCCAGCATTTT
CDR3 protein: CASSPRDSGKRPQHF

J gene: TRBJ1-1
clone size: few
D gene: .
V gene: TRBV29-1
CDR3 DNA: TGCAGCGTTTTGTACAGGCTTAGTACTGAAGCTTTCTTT
CDR3 protein: CSVLYRLSTEAFF

J gene: TRBJ1-2
clone size: .
D gene: .
V gene: TRBV18
CDR3 DNA: TGTGCCAGCTCACCATTGCAGGGGATTCAGAATGGCTACACCTTC
CDR3 protein: CASSPLQGIQNGYTF

J gene: TRBJ2-6
clone size: .
D gene: .
V gene: TRBV18
CDR3 DNA: TGTGCCAGCTCACCTGCGATTGGGGCCAACGTCCTGACTTTC
CDR3 protein: CASSPAIGANVLTF

J gene: TRBJ2-5
clone size: once
D gene: TRBD2
V gene: TRBV5-1
CDR3 DNA: TGCGCCAGCAGCCCATGGGGGACTAGCGGGGGCATCCAAGAGACCCAGTACTTC
CDR3 protein: CASSPWGTSGGIQETQYF